This record looks at one T cell receptor (beta chain) sequence and its context. It has no known antigen specificity. No base-level quality is on record; no much larger clone is a single base apart. This was a case-control study nested in a cohort of healthcare workers in London, UK, who had nasopharyngeal swab PCR tests and blood samples taken every week. Healthcare workers were recruited during the week of the UK lockdown, between 23 and 31 March 2020, and followed weekly for up to roughly 15 weeks. Libraries were made using 5' RACE. The listed sequencing device is NextSeq 500. The TCR library protocol attached unique molecular identifiers to individual cDNA molecules to correct for sequencing error and PCR bias. TCR alpha and beta chains were both sequenced, and the abundances of alpha and beta sequences in each sample were closely correlated with each other. Regarding the original processing steps: Decombinator V4 was used to annotate TCR sequences for V gene, J gene and CDR3. Expanded TCRs were defined as changing significantly between any two time points under a Poisson model with p below 0.0001. TCR abundances were normalised to the total number of TCRs sequenced in each sample and reported as counts per million. TRAV1-2 paired with TRAJ12, TRAJ20 or TRAJ33 defined MAIT TCRs, while TRAV10 paired with TRAJ18 defined iNKT TCRs. VDJdb, accessed 1 November 2021, was searched for CMV, EBV and SARS-CoV-2 annotated TCRs, excluding TCRs annotated for multiple antigens. TCRdb passed the public sequencing reads through fastp at Q25 and MiXCR, retaining productive beta sequences. Rows are combined by CDR3 protein, so each entry shows the most common genes and DNA. The V and J calls follow TCRdb's processing rather than the paper's. Here the sample has 75,000 to 100,000 distinct CDR3 sequences; under 15% occur a single time. Approximately 7.5% of the sample comes from the top ten.

The sample belongs to a study of early T cells in non-severe SARS-CoV-2 infection (dated by TCRdb to the early 2020s). As for the study more broadly: Because TCR sequencing was done on bulk RNA from unsorted whole blood, the alpha and beta chains could not be paired.

General conclusions and limits of the study: VDJdb matching was skewed toward anti-spike CD8 responses, so virus-specific expansions were likely underestimated and private and CD4 specificities were missed.

Spanning cysteine to phenylalanine, the CDR3 consists of 17 amino acids. The sequence is cut down to CDR3 DNA, 51 bases in frame from base 1. V loses 5 bases at its end and J loses 5 bases; junction bases beyond the gene matches: 9. The sequence is built from TRBV12-3 or TRBV12-4 and TRBJ2-1; a stretch of 13 junction bases matches TRBD2. The sequenced sample consisted of whole blood. This receptor was taken from an adult who was a healthcare worker with PCR-confirmed SARS-CoV-2 infection or an uninfected control (not recorded which). The sequenced DNA is TGTGCCAGCAGTGTGCCTCTGACTAGCGGGAGGCACAATGAGCAGTTCTTC. Its coded protein is CASSVPLTSGRHNEQFF.